What follows describes a single T cell receptor beta chain. This specimen belongs to a study of control samples from healthy donors and cancer patients. TCRdb keeps only in-frame clones here, not all; method: immunoSEQ multiplex PCR. The data contain 390,000 or so clones, 80% to 95% of them singletons. The TCR comes from a man aged 35 to 55 with head and neck cancer. The sample was PBMCs.

The chain's CDR3 is CASSQDRGEKLFF. The CDR3 region has the DNA TGCGCCAGCAGCCAAGACAGGGGCGAAAAACTGTTTTTT. V gene TRBV4-1 combines with J gene TRBJ1-4, with TRBD1 as a possible D gene (6 bases). Germline V CDR1 and CDR2: MGHRA, YSYEKL. Trimming shortened V by 0 bases and J by 8 bases, and 7 bases separated the two germline ends. The CDR3 sequence is 13 residues long.